These T cell receptor beta chains were read from a single sample in a study of cytomegalovirus exposure and HLA in healthy donors. The data were produced by immunoSEQ multiplex PCR, yet TCRdb's version contains in-frame clones alone and is incomplete. The sample comprises 85,000 to 130,000 clones, around 73% of which are singletons, and approximately 1.7% rests with the top ten. The sequenced material came from PBMCs. The source of these receptors is a middle-aged woman in good health and CMV-seronegative. The conserved cysteine and the conserved F or W are not part of the CDR3 here. D genes are given only for firm matches. Not every row has a clone size; where given, it reads once, few, many or a size class.

TRBJ1-2 | NA | NA | TRBV11-2 | ASSLDLQGPGYT
TRBJ1-1 | NA | NA | TRBV6-5 | ASSAYRVSNTEAF
TRBJ1-2 | NA | NA | TRBV28 | ASNPTGTIYGYT
TRBJ1-2 | NA | NA | TRBV7-2 | ASSLSRGYGYT
TRBJ2-7 | NA | TRBD2 | TRBV4-3 | ASSTGTSGSKSYEQY
TRBJ2-3 | few | TRBD2 | TRBV19 | ASSIISGSPDTQY
TRBJ2-1 | NA | NA | TRBV28 | ASSFDRPSEQF
TRBJ2-2 | NA | NA | TRBV5-1 | ASSIPLAGSTGELF
TRBJ2-7 | NA | NA | TRBV7-9 | ASSLSSDSYEQY
TRBJ1-1 | NA | NA | TRBV15 | ATSRDTETAF
TRBJ2-1 | NA | NA | TRBV4-3 | ASSASQRVYNEQF
TRBJ1-1 | NA | NA | TRBV19 | ASSYRNTEAF
NA | NA | NA | TRBV28 | ASLSTGSYEQY
TRBJ2-1 | NA | NA | TRBV4-2 | ASSQRPGEPFYNEQF
TRBJ2-1 | once | TRBD2 | TRBV4-3 | ASSQFFYGTSGGNEQF
TRBJ2-4 | NA | TRBD2 | TRBV19 | ASTTIAGPPASRNIQY
TRBJ1-1 | NA | NA | TRBV5-6 | ASSLAENTEAF
TRBJ2-2 | NA | NA | TRBV2 | ASRKDQGSNTGELF
TRBJ1-1 | once | TRBD1 | TRBV6-6 | ASSPRTGGRGTEAF
TRBJ2-1 | NA | NA | TRBV15 | ATSRLTSASYNEQF
TRBJ1-2 | NA | NA | TRBV18 | ASSPPVGRGYGYT
TRBJ2-2 | NA | NA | TRBV7-9 | ASNITGTGELF
TRBJ1-5 | NA | NA | TRBV7-2 | ASSPRWIPVGPQH
TRBJ2-5 | NA | TRBD2 | TRBV28 | ASSPPSAGRETQY
TRBJ2-7 | NA | TRBD1 | TRBV28 | ASSSTGGRGYEQY